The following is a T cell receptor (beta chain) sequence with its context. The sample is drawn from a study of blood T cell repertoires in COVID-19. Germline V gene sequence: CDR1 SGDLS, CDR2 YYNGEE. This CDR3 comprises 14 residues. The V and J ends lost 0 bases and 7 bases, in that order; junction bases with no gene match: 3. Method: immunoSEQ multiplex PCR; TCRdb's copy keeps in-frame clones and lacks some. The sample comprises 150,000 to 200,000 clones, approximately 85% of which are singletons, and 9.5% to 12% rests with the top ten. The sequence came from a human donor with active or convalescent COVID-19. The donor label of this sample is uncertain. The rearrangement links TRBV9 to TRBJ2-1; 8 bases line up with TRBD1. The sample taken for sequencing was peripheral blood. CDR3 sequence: CASSVATGGNEQFF. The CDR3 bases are TGTGCCAGCAGCGTAGCTACAGGGGGAAATGAGCAGTTCTTC.